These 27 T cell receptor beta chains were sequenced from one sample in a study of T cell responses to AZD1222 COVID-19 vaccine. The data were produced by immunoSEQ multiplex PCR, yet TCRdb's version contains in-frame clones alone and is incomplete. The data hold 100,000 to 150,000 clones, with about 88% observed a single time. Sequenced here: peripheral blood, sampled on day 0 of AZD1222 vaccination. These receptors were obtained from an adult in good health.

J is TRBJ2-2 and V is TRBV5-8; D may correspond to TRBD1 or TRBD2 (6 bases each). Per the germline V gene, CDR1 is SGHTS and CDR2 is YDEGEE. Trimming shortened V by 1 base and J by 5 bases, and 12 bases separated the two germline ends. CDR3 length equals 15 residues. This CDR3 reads CASSLRGAWTGELFF. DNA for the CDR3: TGTGCCAGCAGCTTGAGGGGGGCATGGACCGGGGAGCTGTTTTTT.

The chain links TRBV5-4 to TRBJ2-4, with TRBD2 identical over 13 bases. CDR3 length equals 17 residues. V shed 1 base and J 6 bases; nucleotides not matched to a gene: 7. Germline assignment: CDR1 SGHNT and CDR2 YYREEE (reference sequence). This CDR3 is CASSLRLAGGALNIQYF. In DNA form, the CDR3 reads TGTGCCAGCAGCTTGCGACTAGCGGGAGGAGCCCTAAACATTCAGTACTTC.

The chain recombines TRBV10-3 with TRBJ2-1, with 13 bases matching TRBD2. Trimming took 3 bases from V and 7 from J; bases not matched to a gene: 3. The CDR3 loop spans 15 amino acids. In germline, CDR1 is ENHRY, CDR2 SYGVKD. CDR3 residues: CAISDPGLAGNEQFF. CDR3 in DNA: TGTGCCATCAGTGACCCGGGACTAGCGGGGAATGAGCAGTTCTTC.

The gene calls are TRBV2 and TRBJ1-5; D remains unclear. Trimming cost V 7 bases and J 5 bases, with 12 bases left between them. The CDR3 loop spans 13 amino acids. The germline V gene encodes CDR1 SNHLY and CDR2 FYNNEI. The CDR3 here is CASNQGPDQPQHF. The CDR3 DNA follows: TGTGCCAGCAACCAAGGACCAGATCAGCCCCAGCATTTT.

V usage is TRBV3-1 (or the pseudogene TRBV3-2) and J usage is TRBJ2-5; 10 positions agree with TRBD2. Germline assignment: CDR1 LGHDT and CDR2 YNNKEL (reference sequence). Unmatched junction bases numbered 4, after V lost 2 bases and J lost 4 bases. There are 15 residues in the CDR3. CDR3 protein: CASSQLAGDRETQYF. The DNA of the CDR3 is TGTGCCAGCAGCCAACTAGCGGGAGATCGAGAGACCCAGTACTTC.

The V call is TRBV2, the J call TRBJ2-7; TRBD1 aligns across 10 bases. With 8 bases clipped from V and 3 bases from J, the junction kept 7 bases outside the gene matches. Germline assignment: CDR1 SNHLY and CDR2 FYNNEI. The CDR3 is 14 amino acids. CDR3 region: CASQTGGVYYEQYF. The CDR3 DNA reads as TGTGCCAGCCAGACAGGGGGCGTATACTACGAGCAGTACTTC.

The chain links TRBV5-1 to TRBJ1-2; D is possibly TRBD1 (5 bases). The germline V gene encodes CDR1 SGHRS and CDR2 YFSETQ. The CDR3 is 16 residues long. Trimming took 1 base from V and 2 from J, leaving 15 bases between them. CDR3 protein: CASSLPSGEGNYGYTF. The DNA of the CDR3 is TGCGCCAGCAGCTTGCCTTCGGGGGAGGGAAACTATGGCTACACCTTC. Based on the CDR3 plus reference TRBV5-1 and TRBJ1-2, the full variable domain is KAGVTQTPRYLIKTRGQQVTLSCSPISGHRSVSWYQQTPGQGLQFLFEYFSETQRNKGNFPGRFSGRQFSNSRSEMNVSTLELGDSALYLCASSLPSGEGNYGYTFGSGTRLTVV.

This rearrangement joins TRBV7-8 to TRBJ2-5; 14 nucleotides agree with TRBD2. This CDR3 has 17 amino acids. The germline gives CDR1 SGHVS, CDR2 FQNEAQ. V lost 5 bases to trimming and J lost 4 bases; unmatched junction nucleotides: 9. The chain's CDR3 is CASSLGLAGGGVETQYF. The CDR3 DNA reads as TGTGCCAGCAGCCTCGGACTAGCGGGGGGAGGGGTAGAGACCCAGTACTTC.

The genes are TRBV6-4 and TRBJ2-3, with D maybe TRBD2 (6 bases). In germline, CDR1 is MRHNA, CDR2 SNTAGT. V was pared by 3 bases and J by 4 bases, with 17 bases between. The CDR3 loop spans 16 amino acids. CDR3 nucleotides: TGTGCCAGCAGTGAAGGAGGGGAGGCGGGCGCAGATACGCAGTATTTT. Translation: CASSEGGEAGADTQYF.

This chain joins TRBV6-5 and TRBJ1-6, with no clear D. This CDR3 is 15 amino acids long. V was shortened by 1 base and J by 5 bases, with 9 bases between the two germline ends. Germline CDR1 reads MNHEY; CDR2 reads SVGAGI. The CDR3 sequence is CASSYLAEHNSPLHF. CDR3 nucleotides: TGTGCCAGCAGTTACTTGGCTGAACATAATTCACCCCTCCACTTT.

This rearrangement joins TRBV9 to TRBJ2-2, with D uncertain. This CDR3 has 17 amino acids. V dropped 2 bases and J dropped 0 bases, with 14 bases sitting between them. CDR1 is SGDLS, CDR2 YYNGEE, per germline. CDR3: CASSVGRLAANTGELFF. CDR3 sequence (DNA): TGTGCCAGCAGCGTCGGCCGACTCGCCGCGAACACCGGGGAGCTGTTTTTT. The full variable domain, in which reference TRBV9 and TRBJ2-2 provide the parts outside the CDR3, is DSGVTQTPKHLITATGQRVTLRCSPRSGDLSVYWYQQSLDQGLQFLIQYYNGEERAKGNILERFSAQQFPDLHSELNLSSLELGDSALYFCASSVGRLAANTGELFFGEGSRLTVL.

In DNA form, the CDR3 reads TGTGCCAGCAGCCTCGGGACTGGGGGCAATCAGCCCCAGCATTTT. Its translation is CASSLGTGGNQPQHF. The chain uses TRBV3-1 (or the pseudogene TRBV3-2) and TRBJ1-5; D possibly corresponds to TRBD1 (5 bases). Trimming removed 4 bases from V and 2 bases from J, with 12 bases in between. Looked up from germline, CDR1 is LGHDT and CDR2 is YNNKEL (reference sequence). The CDR3 extends over 15 amino acids.

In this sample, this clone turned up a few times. For the CDR3, the DNA is TGTGCCAGTAGCGCAATGGTTGGGTCTGGAAACACCATATATTTT. It translates to CASSAMVGSGNTIYF. The rearrangement joins TRBV19 to TRBJ1-3; the D is unclear. The CDR3 sequence is 15 residues long. V was clipped by 6 bases and J by 1 base, with 13 bases between them. Looked up from germline, CDR1 is LNHDA and CDR2 is SQIVND (reference sequence).

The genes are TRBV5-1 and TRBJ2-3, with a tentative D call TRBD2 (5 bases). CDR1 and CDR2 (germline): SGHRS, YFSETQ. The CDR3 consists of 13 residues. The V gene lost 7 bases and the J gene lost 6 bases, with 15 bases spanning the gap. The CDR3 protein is CASGEGERDTQYF. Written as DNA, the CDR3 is TGCGCCAGCGGAGAGGGAGAAAGGGATACGCAGTATTTT.

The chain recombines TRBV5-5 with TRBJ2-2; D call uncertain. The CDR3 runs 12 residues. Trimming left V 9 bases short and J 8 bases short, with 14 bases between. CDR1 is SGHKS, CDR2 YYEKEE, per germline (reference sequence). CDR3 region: CATRPVLGELFF. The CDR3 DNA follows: TGTGCCACTAGACCCGTCCTTGGGGAGCTGTTTTTT.

CDR3 in DNA: TGTGCCAGCAGCGGGGGCGGATTCTACGAGCAGTACTTC. It specifies CASSGGGFYEQYF. V usage is TRBV9 and J usage is TRBJ2-7; TRBD1 might be the D (5 bases). In germline, CDR1 is SGDLS, CDR2 YYNGEE. V dropped 3 bases and J dropped 3 bases, with 10 bases sitting between them. The length of the CDR3 is 13 residues. Full variable domain (missing parts from reference TRBV9 and TRBJ2-7): DSGVTQTPKHLITATGQRVTLRCSPRSGDLSVYWYQQSLDQGLQFLIQYYNGEERAKGNILERFSAQQFPDLHSELNLSSLELGDSALYFCASSGGGFYEQYFGPGTRLTVT.

As DNA, the CDR3 is TGTGCCAGCAGCTCACAGGGTCTTAATGGCTACACCTTC. Its translation is CASSSQGLNGYTF. This chain links TRBV7-2 with TRBJ1-2; a weak D match, TRBD1 (6 bases). V shed 4 bases and J shed 6 bases, with 12 bases lying between them. Per germline, CDR1 SGHTA and CDR2 FQGNSA. The CDR3 is 13 amino acids.

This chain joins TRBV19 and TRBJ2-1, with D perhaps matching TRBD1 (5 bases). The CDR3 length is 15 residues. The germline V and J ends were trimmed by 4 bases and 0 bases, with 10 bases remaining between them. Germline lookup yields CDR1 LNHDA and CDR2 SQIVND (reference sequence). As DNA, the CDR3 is TGTGCCAGTAGTAAAGGGGATTACTCCTACAATGAGCAGTTCTTC. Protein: CASSKGDYSYNEQFF.

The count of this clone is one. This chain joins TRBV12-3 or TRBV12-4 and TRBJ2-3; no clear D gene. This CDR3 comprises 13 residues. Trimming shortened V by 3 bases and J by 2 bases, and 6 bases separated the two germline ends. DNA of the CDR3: TGTGCCAGCAGTTTTCGCGACACAGATACGCAGTATTTT. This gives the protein CASSFRDTDTQYF.

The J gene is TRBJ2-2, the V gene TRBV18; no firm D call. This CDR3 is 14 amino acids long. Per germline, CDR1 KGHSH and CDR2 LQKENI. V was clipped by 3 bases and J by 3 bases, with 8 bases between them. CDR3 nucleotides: TGTGCCAGCTCACCCGGGCCTCACACCGGGGAGCTGTTTTTT. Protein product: CASSPGPHTGELFF.

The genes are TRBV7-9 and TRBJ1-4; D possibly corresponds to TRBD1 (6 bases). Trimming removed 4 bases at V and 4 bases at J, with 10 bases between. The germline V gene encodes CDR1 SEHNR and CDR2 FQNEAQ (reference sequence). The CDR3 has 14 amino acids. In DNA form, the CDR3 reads TGTGCCAGCAGCTCTGGACAGATTAATGAAAAACTGTTTTTT. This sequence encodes CASSSGQINEKLFF.

The CDR3 spells CASSLSREQTQYF. In nucleotides, the CDR3 is TGTGCCAGCAGTTTATCAAGGGAACAGACCCAGTACTTC. The chain couples TRBV27 to TRBJ2-5; no definite D call. The CDR3 has 13 residues. Germline CDR1 and CDR2: MNHEY and SMNVEV (reference sequence). Between the trimmed V and J ends, which lost 0 bases and 6 bases, there was a span of 8 bases.

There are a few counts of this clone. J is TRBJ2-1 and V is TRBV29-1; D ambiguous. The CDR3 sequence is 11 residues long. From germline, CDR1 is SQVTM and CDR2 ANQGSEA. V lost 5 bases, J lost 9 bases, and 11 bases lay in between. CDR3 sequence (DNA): TGCAGCGTTTTCGGGCCGGGTGAGCAGTTCTTC. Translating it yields CSVFGPGEQFF.

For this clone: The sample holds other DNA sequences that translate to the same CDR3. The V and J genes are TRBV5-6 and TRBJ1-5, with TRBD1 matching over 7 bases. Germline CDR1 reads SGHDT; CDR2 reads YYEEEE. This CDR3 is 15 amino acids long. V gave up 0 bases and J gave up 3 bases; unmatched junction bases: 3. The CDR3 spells CASSLGQGNNQPQHF. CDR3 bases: TGTGCCAGCAGCTTGGGACAGGGAAACAATCAGCCCCAGCATTTT.

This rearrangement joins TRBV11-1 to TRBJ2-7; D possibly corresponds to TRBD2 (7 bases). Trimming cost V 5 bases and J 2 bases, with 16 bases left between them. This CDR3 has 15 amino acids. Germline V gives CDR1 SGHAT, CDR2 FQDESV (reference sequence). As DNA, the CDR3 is TGTGCCAGCAGCCCCCGGGGGGCTGTCGCCTACGAGCAGTACTTC. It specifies CASSPRGAVAYEQYF. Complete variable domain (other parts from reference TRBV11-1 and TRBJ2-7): EAEVAQSPRYKITEKSQAVAFWCDPISGHATLYWYRQILGQGPELLVQFQDESVVDDSQLPKDRFSAERLKGVDSTLKIQPAELGDSAMYLCASSPRGAVAYEQYFGPGTRLTVT.

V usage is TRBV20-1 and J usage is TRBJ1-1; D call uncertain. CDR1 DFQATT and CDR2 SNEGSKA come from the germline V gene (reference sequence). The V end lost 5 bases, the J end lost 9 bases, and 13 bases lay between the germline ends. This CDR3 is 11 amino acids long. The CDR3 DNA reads TGCAGTGCTCCGGGCCGGCCCCAAGCTTTCTTT. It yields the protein CSAPGRPQAFF.

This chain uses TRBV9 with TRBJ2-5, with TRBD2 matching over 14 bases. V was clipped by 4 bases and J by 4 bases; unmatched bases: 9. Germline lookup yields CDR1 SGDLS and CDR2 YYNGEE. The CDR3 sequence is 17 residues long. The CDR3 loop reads CASSTGLAGGLVETQYF. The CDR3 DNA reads TGTGCCAGCAGCACAGGACTAGCGGGGGGATTAGTAGAGACCCAGTACTTC.